This T cell receptor beta chain stems from a study of blood T cell repertoires in COVID-19. Study information: Acute and convalescent COVID-19 specimens originated in the United States, Italy and Spain. PBMCs, B-cell-depleted T cells, or T cells provided the cDNA or gDNA that made up the material.

Clones were read by immunoSEQ multiplex PCR, and TCRdb kept only the in-frame ones, dropping some. This table holds approximately 170,000 clones, about 86% found once. Per the germline V gene, CDR1 is MNHNS and CDR2 is SASEGT. The CDR3 is 15 residues long. Trimming took 3 bases from V and 8 from J; bases not matched to a gene: 9. This sequence was found in a man over 45 with active or convalescent COVID-19. What was sequenced was peripheral blood. This chain connects TRBV6-1 to TRBJ1-2; 10 bases line up with TRBD1. This CDR3 is CASSDRLGQGYGYTF. DNA of the CDR3: TGTGCCAGCAGTGACCGATTGGGACAGGGGTACGGCTACACCTTC.